These 29 T cell receptor beta chains were sequenced from one sample in a study of Ad26.COV2.S vaccination and SARS-CoV-2 variants. Libraries were prepared by immunoSEQ multiplex PCR; TCRdb keeps only in-frame clonotypes and omits some of them. The table records about 400,000 clones, around 82% of them present only once. Noted treatment: around 19 received Ad26.COV2.S at low or high dose, single or two shots; five or six received placebo; per-sample allocation not given. The samples date from day 63 after the first vaccine or placebo injection. Sequenced material: peripheral blood, taken in a trial of Ad26.COV2.S vaccine versus placebo. These receptors originate from a person aged 18-60 years who received the Ad26.COV2.S COVID-19 vaccine or a placebo.

The chain joins TRBV10-1 to TRBJ1-1; D is unresolved. Trimming shortened V by 4 bases and J by 1 base, and 10 bases separated the two germline ends. Germline CDR1 WNHNN, CDR2 SYGVQD (reference sequence). The CDR3 totals 14 residues. DNA of the CDR3: TGCGCCAGCAGTGGAGGTACAGAGAACACTGAAGCTTTCTTT. Protein sequence: CASSGGTENTEAFF.

This chain links TRBV6-5 with TRBJ1-2; TRBD1 agrees at 11 bases. The germline V gene encodes CDR1 MNHEY and CDR2 SVGAGI. This CDR3 is built from 15 residues. The V and J ends lost 6 bases and 4 bases, in that order; junction bases with no gene match: 7. The CDR3 DNA is TGTGCCAGCAGAGCGGGACAGGGGGTAGGCTATGGCTACACCTTC. As protein: CASRAGQGVGYGYTF.

The chain combines TRBV7-9 with TRBJ2-7; D is uncertain. This CDR3 contains 13 residues. Per germline, CDR1 SEHNR and CDR2 FQNEAQ (reference sequence). Trimming stripped 5 bases from V and 3 bases from J, with 11 bases between. As DNA, the CDR3 is TGTGCCAGCAGCACCGCCCAGGTCTACGAGCAGTACTTC. Amino acid sequence: CASSTAQVYEQYF. The entire variable domain, with the rest obtained from reference TRBV7-9 and TRBJ2-7, is as follows: DTGVSQNPRHKITKRGQNVTFRCDPISEHNRLYWYRQTLGQGPEFLTYFQNEAQLEKSRLLSDRFSAERPKGSFSTLEIQRTEQGDSAMYLCASSTAQVYEQYFGPGTRLTVT.

The chain has TRBV15 and TRBJ1-3, with D unresolved. V was trimmed by 0 bases and J by 5 bases, leaving 11 bases between them. This CDR3 is 15 amino acids long. Germline V gene sequence: CDR1 LNHNV, CDR2 YYDKDF (reference sequence). The CDR3 reads CATSRDQGSRNTIYF. The CDR3 nucleotides are TGTGCCACCAGCAGAGATCAAGGCAGTAGAAACACCATATATTTT.

The gene calls are TRBV6-4 and TRBJ1-2, with a tentative D call TRBD1 (6 bases). CDR3 size: 15 residues. V lost 4 bases to trimming and J lost 4 bases, with 16 bases between them. CDR1 and CDR2 from the germline V gene are MRHNA and SNTAGT. The CDR3 loop reads CASSGGLTGTYGYTF. The CDR3 DNA sequence: TGTGCCAGCAGTGGGGGCCTGACAGGCACCTATGGCTACACCTTC.

The chain couples TRBV11-3 to TRBJ1-2, with D uncertain. CDR1 is SGHNT and CDR2 is YENEEA in the germline V gene. V was cut by 7 bases and J by 8 bases, with 8 bases left in between. CDR3 length: 10 residues. The CDR3 sequence is CASTAAGYTF. The DNA for the CDR3 is TGTGCCAGCACGGCCGCCGGCTACACCTTC.

The table lists this clone with a few counts. This sequence joins TRBV27 and TRBJ1-4; TRBD1 is a possible D gene (6 bases). The V end was cut by 6 bases, the J end by 6 bases, with 11 bases between. The CDR3 is 13 residues long. Germline CDR1 reads MNHEY; CDR2 reads SMNVEV (reference sequence). The DNA of the CDR3 is TGTGCCAGCAGCGTCAACAGGGATGAAAAACTGTTTTTT. It encodes CASSVNRDEKLFF. Drawing the rest from reference TRBV27 and TRBJ1-4, the complete variable domain is EAQVTQNPRYLITVTGKKLTVTCSQNMNHEYMSWYRQDPGLGLRQIYYSMNVEVTDKGDVPEGYKVSRKEKRNFPLILESPSPNQTSLYFCASSVNRDEKLFFGSGTQLSVL.

The V and J genes are TRBV27 and TRBJ1-2; maybe TRBD1 (6 bases). V lost 3 bases and J lost 5, with 16 bases in between. The CDR3 has 15 amino acids. CDR1 is MNHEY, CDR2 SMNVEV, per germline (reference sequence). DNA for the CDR3: TGTGCCAGCAGTTTTAAATTTGAGGGGGGTTATGGCTACACCTTC. It codes for CASSFKFEGGYGYTF.

This sequence joins TRBV2 and TRBJ2-7; weak D call: TRBD1 (6 bases). V was pared by 4 bases and J by 6 bases, with 13 bases between. The CDR3 runs 13 residues. Looked up from germline, CDR1 is SNHLY and CDR2 is FYNNEI. The CDR3 loop is CASSANRVVEQYF. The DNA of the CDR3 is TGTGCCAGCAGTGCAAACAGGGTAGTCGAGCAGTACTTC.

CDR3 in amino acids: CASSSSLRGQLGQETQYF. DNA of the CDR3: TGCGCCAGCAGCTCTTCCCTCCGGGGCCAGCTGGGGCAAGAGACCCAGTACTTC. The chain couples TRBV5-1 to TRBJ2-5; the D call may be TRBD1 or TRBD2 (5 bases each). Trimming stripped 3 bases from V and 2 bases from J, with 23 bases between. From germline, CDR1 is SGHRS and CDR2 YFSETQ. The CDR3 contains 18 residues.

The rearrangement uses TRBV5-6 and TRBJ1-5; 7 bases are a match to TRBD1. Germline loops: CDR1 SGHDT, CDR2 YYEEEE. V lost 0 bases to trimming and J lost 3 bases; unmatched junction nucleotides: 6. The CDR3 totals 16 residues. CDR3 nucleotides: TGTGCCAGCAGCTTGGGAGGGGGCCTGGTCAATCAGCCCCAGCATTTT. Translated, it gives CASSLGGGLVNQPQHF.

V is TRBV6-1 and J is TRBJ2-7, with TRBD1 matching over 9 bases. Germline V gene lookup returns CDR1 MNHNS and CDR2 SASEGT. Trimming at V came to 0 bases and at J to 7 bases, leaving 7 bases not matched to a gene. CDR3 length: 15 residues. In nucleotides, the CDR3 is TGTGCCAGCAGTGAAGCGGGACAGGGATTTCGGGAGCAGTACTTC. Translation gives CASSEAGQGFREQYF.

The chain has TRBV6-5 and TRBJ1-2; possibly TRBD1 for D (5 bases). From germline, CDR1 is MNHEY and CDR2 SVGAGI. Trimming took 6 bases from V and 4 from J, leaving 15 bases between them. The CDR3 length is 14 residues. DNA for the CDR3: TGTGCCAGCAGCCACCGGGACGGTGGCTATGGCTACACCTTC. Protein product: CASSHRDGGYGYTF.

The chain links TRBV6-2 or TRBV6-3 to TRBJ2-1; D unclear. V was trimmed by 6 bases and J by 6 bases, leaving 15 bases between them. This CDR3 contains 14 residues. Germline CDR1 is MNHEY and CDR2 is SVGEGT. CDR3 loop: CASSLESYSNEQFF. As DNA, the CDR3 is TGTGCCAGCAGCCTAGAGAGCTATTCCAATGAGCAGTTCTTC.

V usage is TRBV9 and J usage is TRBJ2-7; no reliable D call. The V end lost 0 bases, the J end lost 3 bases, and 13 bases lay between the germline ends. Germline V lookup: CDR1 SGDLS, CDR2 YYNGEE. CDR3 size: 15 residues. This CDR3 reads CASSVVADRYYEQYF. Here the CDR3 DNA reads TGTGCCAGCAGCGTAGTTGCGGATCGGTACTACGAGCAGTACTTC.

The chain employs TRBV7-9 and TRBJ2-3, with 9 nucleotides matching TRBD2. Germline CDR1 and CDR2: SEHNR and FQNEAQ (reference sequence). There are 19 residues in the CDR3. J gave up 0 bases and V 0 bases, and 10 bases lay outside the gene matches. CDR3 protein: CASSLALVAGVRSTDTQYF. DNA of the CDR3: TGTGCCAGCAGCTTAGCGCTAGTAGCGGGGGTTCGTAGCACAGATACGCAGTATTTT.

This chain uses TRBV5-1 with TRBJ2-7; D may match TRBD1 or TRBD2 (6 bases each). V was shortened by 2 bases and J by 3 bases, with 12 bases between the two germline ends. CDR3 length: 14 amino acids. Germline CDR1 is SGHRS and CDR2 is YFSETQ. The CDR3, as DNA: TGCGCCAGCAGCTTAGGGGGAGGCGGCTACGAGCAGTACTTC. Translating gives CASSLGGGGYEQYF.

The V gene is TRBV4-1, the J gene TRBJ2-2; D perhaps matches TRBD1 (6 bases). This CDR3 comprises 15 residues. Trimming stripped 6 bases from V and 2 bases from J, with 13 bases between. CDR1 is MGHRA, CDR2 YSYEKL, per germline. The CDR3 sequence: CASSEKGVNTGELFF. The DNA of the CDR3 is TGCGCCAGCAGTGAAAAGGGGGTCAACACCGGGGAGCTGTTTTTT.

This chain links TRBV20-1 with TRBJ2-7; D possibly uses TRBD1 or TRBD2 (5 bases each). The CDR3 extends over 11 amino acids. Germline CDR1 reads DFQATT; CDR2 reads SNEGSKA (reference sequence). The germline V and J ends were trimmed by 4 bases and 7 bases, with 11 bases remaining between them. The CDR3 is CSATGTSEQYF. As DNA, the CDR3 is TGCAGTGCTACCGGGACGTCTGAGCAGTACTTC.

This chain uses TRBV6-6 with TRBJ2-3, with D perhaps TRBD1 or TRBD2 (5 bases each). Trimming left V 6 bases short and J 1 base short, with 14 bases between. CDR1 is MNHNY and CDR2 is SVGAGI in the germline V gene (reference sequence). This CDR3 spans 15 amino acids. CDR3 sequence: CASRVPGRGTDTQYF. The CDR3 coding sequence is TGTGCCAGCAGAGTACCGGGACGGGGCACAGATACGCAGTATTTT.

The chain is built from TRBV19 and TRBJ2-3; 9 nucleotides align to TRBD1. Germline CDR1 and CDR2: LNHDA and SQIVND (reference sequence). The CDR3 contains 15 residues. The V gene end was trimmed by 8 bases and the J gene end by 2 bases; junction bases not matched to a gene: 8. The CDR3 spells CASRNRGRSTDTQYF. CDR3 DNA sequence: TGTGCCAGTCGTAACAGGGGGCGCTCCACAGATACGCAGTATTTT.

This chain connects TRBV9 to TRBJ2-5; 9 bases map to TRBD2. The V gene's germline CDR1 is SGDLS and CDR2 YYNGEE. The length of the CDR3 is 16 residues. J lost 5 bases, V lost 0 bases, and 8 bases had no gene match. As DNA, the CDR3 is TGTGCCAGCAGCGTAGTTCCGCGGGGGGGCCTCGAGACCCAGTACTTC. Translated: CASSVVPRGGLETQYF.

The chain recombines TRBV7-3 with TRBJ1-1; no clear D gene. The CDR3 runs to 14 residues. Germline V gene lookup returns CDR1 SGHTA and CDR2 FQGTGA. V gave up 0 bases and J gave up 3 bases, with 8 bases separating them. DNA for the CDR3: TGTGCCAGCAGCTTAACCCCAGTAGACACTGAAGCTTTCTTT. This translates into CASSLTPVDTEAFF. Full variable domain (remainder filled in from reference TRBV7-3 and TRBJ1-1): GAGVSQTPSNKVTEKGKYVELRCDPISGHTALYWYRQSLGQGPEFLIYFQGTGAADDSGLPNDRFFAVRPEGSVSTLKIQRTERGDSAVYLCASSLTPVDTEAFFGQGTRLTVV.

V gene TRBV30 combines with J gene TRBJ2-2; no clear D gene. Germline V gene sequence: CDR1 GTSNPN, CDR2 SVGIG (reference sequence). V was shortened by 2 bases and J by 5 bases, with 6 bases between the two germline ends. The CDR3 has 12 amino acids. CDR3 in amino acids: CAWSPGTGELFF. The DNA of the CDR3 is TGTGCCTGGAGTCCCGGGACCGGGGAGCTGTTTTTT.

The genes are TRBV10-3 and TRBJ1-1; 7 bases are shared with TRBD1. Germline trimming cut 11 bases from V and 0 bases from J; bases unmatched to any gene: 6. In germline, CDR1 is ENHRY, CDR2 SYGVKD. The CDR3 contains 13 residues. The CDR3 protein is CASRTGLNTEAFF. CDR3 DNA sequence: TGTGCCTCGCGGACAGGCTTGAACACTGAAGCTTTCTTT.

V usage is TRBV4-1 and J usage is TRBJ2-2; 11 bases map to TRBD2. Germline V CDR1 and CDR2: MGHRA, YSYEKL. V shed 4 bases, J shed 5 bases, and the junction held 6 bases outside the gene matches. The CDR3 has 16 residues. The CDR3 loop is CASSPGLAVRTGELFF. For the CDR3, the DNA is TGCGCCAGCAGCCCGGGACTAGCGGTGAGGACCGGGGAGCTGTTTTTT.

The chain carries TRBV12-3 or TRBV12-4 and TRBJ2-7, with D hard to call. The CDR3 consists of 13 residues. Trimming removed 3 bases from V and 3 bases from J, with 9 bases in between. CDR3 sequence: CASSFNSIYEQYF. CDR3 nucleotides: TGTGCCAGCAGTTTCAACTCCATCTACGAGCAGTACTTC.

V usage is TRBV2 and J usage is TRBJ1-4; possibly TRBD1 for D (6 bases). V was clipped by 4 bases and J by 7 bases, with 10 bases between them. This CDR3 is 13 amino acids long. Germline CDR1 is SNHLY and CDR2 is FYNNEI. The CDR3 here is CASSVRGSEKLFF. Written as DNA, the CDR3 is TGTGCCAGCAGTGTCAGGGGATCTGAAAAACTGTTTTTT.

This chain uses TRBV28 with TRBJ2-7; 13 nucleotides align to TRBD2. The germline V gene has CDR1 MDHEN and CDR2 SYDVKM. With 4 bases clipped from V and 5 bases from J, the junction kept 5 bases outside the gene matches. The CDR3 runs to 15 residues. CDR3: CASSSLTSGRNEQYF. DNA for the CDR3: TGTGCCAGCAGTTCTTTGACTAGCGGGAGGAACGAGCAGTACTTC.